Detailed here is one TCR beta chain. Its antigen remains unidentified. The PCR ran on 60 Vbeta and 13 Jbeta primers. Profiled with immunoSEQ multiplex PCR; TCRdb holds only in-frame clones, not every one. Seen here are about 120,000 clones, about 80% observed once, and the top ten hold more than 7%. This sample was included in a study of cytomegalovirus exposure and HLA in healthy donors. Whole-study results and caveats: Solely CMV serostatus was available to characterize immune exposure. V- and J-gene trimming of TCR beta was linked (in a later analysis) to a missense DCLRE1C variant. Being productive about 90% or about 30% of the time was typical of most TCR beta V segments in an earlier analysis.

Trimming took off 0 bases at V and 8 bases at J, with 11 bases between the two ends. This CDR3 has 14 amino acids. From germline, CDR1 is SGDLS and CDR2 YYNGEE. The chain is built from TRBV9 and TRBJ1-4; D is unclear. The clonotype originates from a female donor in good health and CMV-seropositive. Specimen: PBMCs. The CDR3 loop is CASSVGGFREKLFF. CDR3 sequence (DNA): TGTGCCAGCAGCGTAGGTGGTTTCAGAGAAAAACTGTTTTTT.